These T cell receptor beta chains were read from a single sample in a study of T cells in Graves' hyperthyroidism and ophthalmopathy. TCRdb used MiXCR to reprocess the multiplex PCR reads, holding one entry per CDR3 protein. The sample comprises 300,000 to 450,000 distinct CDR3 sequences, 13% of which are singletons, and 9.2% rests with the top ten. The source material was blood. These receptors were collected from a woman aged 18-29 years with Graves' hyperthyroidism. The CDR3 runs from the conserved cysteine through the conserved F or W. Fields, in order: CDR3 protein, J gene, D gene, V gene. D genes are given only for firm matches.

CASSKTGQSYEQYF | TRBJ2-7 | . | TRBV4-1
CASSLTLAGGTDTQYF | TRBJ2-3 | TRBD2 | TRBV7-3
CASSQDHNENQPQHF | TRBJ1-5 | . | TRBV4-2
CSAFKGLALPNTGELFF | TRBJ2-2 | TRBD2 | TRBV20-1
CAASGERQQTYGYTF | TRBJ1-2 | . | TRBV19
CASSVNSQAYEQYF | TRBJ2-7 | . | TRBV9
CASSQSDFYTGELFF | TRBJ2-2 | . | TRBV3-1
CSARVSGTLLEQFF | TRBJ2-1 | TRBD2 | TRBV20-1
CASSQEWQRGFTDTQYF | TRBJ2-3 | TRBD2 | TRBV4-1
CSARSVETQYF | TRBJ2-5 | . | TRBV20-1
CSAPAGGPGYGYTF | TRBJ1-2 | . | TRBV29-1
CASSYAKNLAEIHSYEQYF | TRBJ2-7 | . | TRBV6-2/TRBV6-3
CSAAGTSGISTDTQYF | TRBJ2-3 | TRBD2 | TRBV20-1
CASSQEKGDSYNEQFF | TRBJ2-1 | . | TRBV4-2
CASSSSWGGGYQPQHF | TRBJ1-5 | . | TRBV6-2/TRBV6-3
CASSTRPTTGSGNTIYF | TRBJ1-3 | . | TRBV19
CASSMDFFGPAKNIQYF | TRBJ2-4 | . | TRBV18
CASSRQGWGYGYTF | TRBJ1-2 | . | TRBV25-1
CASSDGDTTDTQYF | TRBJ2-3 | . | TRBV28
CASSPPPGQGLTGANVLTF | TRBJ2-6 | TRBD1 | TRBV6-1
CASSLPEGVGNTEAFF | TRBJ1-1 | . | TRBV7-8
CATSWTKNRRETQYF | TRBJ2-5 | . | TRBV15
CASSSPGGGRTGPYEQYF | TRBJ2-7 | . | TRBV2
CAIRDSYEQYF | TRBJ2-7 | . | TRBV10-3
CASSPKTAGNTIYF | TRBJ1-3 | . | TRBV19
CASSYDRAADTQYF | TRBJ2-3 | TRBD1 | TRBV7-9
CSARGLGTLVMNTEAFF | TRBJ1-1 | . | TRBV20-1
CASTPQLGVNQPQHF | TRBJ1-5 | . | TRBV19
CASSPSWVAGVTDTQYF | TRBJ2-3 | TRBD2 | TRBV9
CASSQGPVQGKGYEQYF | TRBJ2-7 | . | TRBV11-2
CASSEGGGGLDTQYF | TRBJ2-3 | TRBD2 | TRBV6-1
CSAQAGLGLGPEAFF | TRBJ1-1 | . | TRBV20-1
CATSSKRLAGGGNEQFF | TRBJ2-1 | TRBD2 | TRBV15
CSARGGSGGFRSYNEQFF | TRBJ2-1 | TRBD2 | TRBV20-1
CATSQVTTNEKLFF | TRBJ1-4 | . | TRBV15
CASSGAGPETQYF | TRBJ2-5 | TRBD2 | TRBV2
CAISEGAFNYGYTF | TRBJ1-2 | . | TRBV10-3
CASSLRQRAGSSYNEQFF | TRBJ2-1 | . | TRBV7-2
CSVDGGEGGETQYF | TRBJ2-5 | . | TRBV29-1
CASRSNRAGYNQPQHF | TRBJ1-5 | . | TRBV27
CASSEAEAGGANEQFF | TRBJ2-1 | TRBD2 | TRBV6-1
CASSFVQGGQPQHF | TRBJ1-5 | TRBD1 | TRBV28
CASNPQHLNEQFF | TRBJ2-1 | . | TRBV2
CASSAPGGDRGLNAEAFF | TRBJ1-1 | TRBD1 | TRBV7-9
CASSLAGGSQFF | TRBJ2-1 | TRBD1 | TRBV7-3
CAWMSSSYEQYF | TRBJ2-7 | . | TRBV30
CASNPGGGREQYF | TRBJ2-7 | TRBD2 | TRBV2
CASSSMDAGLTEAFF | TRBJ1-1 | . | TRBV7-2
CASSSRGHEQYF | TRBJ2-7 | . | TRBV6-2/TRBV6-3
CAWRVSVLNTGELFF | TRBJ2-2 | . | TRBV30
CASIVAGRDSPLHF | TRBJ1-6 | . | TRBV6-1
CASSLDYPGANVLTF | TRBJ2-6 | . | TRBV5-4
CASSPQTGLNTEAFF | TRBJ1-1 | . | TRBV18
CASRTGSSGANVLTF | TRBJ2-6 | TRBD1 | TRBV12-3/TRBV12-4
CASSLGVKSANVLTF | TRBJ2-6 | . | TRBV11-3
CSARLQGAYEQYF | TRBJ2-7 | TRBD1 | TRBV20-1